These 25 T cell receptor beta chains came from one sample sequenced in a study of T cell repertoires in cytomegalovirus infection. MiXCR, run by TCRdb on the reads, gives a single entry per CDR3 protein. Among about 230,000 distinct CDR3 sequences listed, roughly 20% were seen once. Source material: CD8+ T cells from PBMCs. These TCRs come from a human donor in good health (CMV status not recorded). Some clones in this sample may be carry-over from other donors' samples.

This clonotype was detected only a few times. Here the CDR3 reads CASSWGAGGPNEQFF. The CDR3 DNA reads TGTGCCAGCAGCTGGGGGGCGGGGGGGCCCAATGAGCAGTTCTTC. The chain links TRBV7-2 to TRBJ2-1; 9 bases line up with TRBD2. Germline-derived CDR1 and CDR2 are SGHTA and FQGNSA. The CDR3 length is 15 residues. The ends lost 4 bases at V and 6 bases at J; junction bases unmatched: 7.

The rearrangement joins TRBV5-1 to TRBJ1-1, with 8 bases aligning to TRBD1. Germline loops: CDR1 SGHRS, CDR2 YFSETQ. The CDR3 length is 15 residues. The V gene end was trimmed by 4 bases and the J gene end by 2 bases; junction bases not matched to a gene: 7. The CDR3 DNA is TGCGCCAGCAGCCGGAGGACAGGGACCAACACTGAAGCTTTCTTT. This sequence encodes CASSRRTGTNTEAFF. The full variable domain, with the rest looked up from reference TRBV5-1 and TRBJ1-1, is KAGVTQTPRYLIKTRGQQVTLSCSPISGHRSVSWYQQTPGQGLQFLFEYFSETQRNKGNFPGRFSGRQFSNSRSEMNVSTLELGDSALYLCASSRRTGTNTEAFFGQGTRLTVV.

The J gene is TRBJ2-1, the V gene TRBV15, with 10 positions matching TRBD2. CDR1 and CDR2 from the germline V gene are LNHNV and YYDKDF (reference sequence). V lost 0 bases, J lost 8 bases, and 7 bases stayed unmatched. The length of the CDR3 is 16 residues. Here the CDR3 DNA reads TGTGCCACCAGCAGAGATCGAGCGGGGGGGCTCGATGAGCAGTTCTTC. This sequence encodes CATSRDRAGGLDEQFF.

In DNA, the CDR3 is TGCAGTGGCACGACAGGGTCCGGCTACACCTTC. It yields the protein CSGTTGSGYTF. The chain couples TRBV20-1 to TRBJ1-2; TRBD1 agrees at 7 bases. V lost 7 bases, J lost 8 bases, and 7 bases stayed unmatched. Germline-derived CDR1 and CDR2 are DFQATT and SNEGSKA (reference sequence). This CDR3 spans 11 amino acids.

In this sample, this clonotype is medium-sized. The chain employs TRBV7-8 and TRBJ2-1, with D possibly matching TRBD2 (7 bases). V was pared by 1 base and J by 6 bases, with 10 bases between. The CDR3 is made up of 14 amino acids. Germline V gives CDR1 SGHVS, CDR2 FQNEAQ. The CDR3 region has the DNA TGTGCCAGCAGCTTAGGGGCGGGGGCCAATGAGCAGTTCTTC. Protein: CASSLGAGANEQFF. Full variable domain (missing parts from reference TRBV7-8 and TRBJ2-1): GAGVSQSPRYKVAKRGQDVALRCDPISGHVSLFWYQQALGQGPEFLTYFQNEAQLDKSGLPSDRFFAERPEGSVSTLKIQRTQQEDSAVYLCASSLGAGANEQFFGPGTRLTVL.

This chain connects TRBV5-4 to TRBJ1-1; D is uncertain. V was shortened by 3 bases and J by 0 bases, with 15 bases between the two germline ends. The germline gives CDR1 SGHNT, CDR2 YYREEE (reference sequence). This CDR3 region has 16 residues. The CDR3 here is CASSSGGPFLNTEAFF. Written as DNA, the CDR3 is TGTGCCAGCAGCTCGGGAGGACCGTTCCTGAACACTGAAGCTTTCTTT.

In its sample, this clonotype was seen many times. The chain employs TRBV12-3 or TRBV12-4 and TRBJ2-7; D is unclear. The CDR3 consists of 12 residues. V was shortened by 3 bases and J by 7 bases, with 10 bases between the two germline ends. The CDR3 loop is CASSLVKREQYF. The CDR3 coding sequence is TGTGCCAGCAGTTTGGTAAAAAGGGAGCAGTACTTC.

This clonotype has a count of ten or more. The chain uses TRBV4-1 and TRBJ1-2, with 7 positions matching TRBD1. J gave up 4 bases and V 0 bases, and 5 bases lay outside the gene matches. Germline V gene sequence: CDR1 MGHRA, CDR2 YSYEKL. CDR3 size: 15 residues. CDR3 residues: CASSQEMGQSYGYTF. CDR3 coding DNA: TGCGCCAGCAGCCAAGAAATGGGACAGTCCTATGGCTACACCTTC.

This clonotype was detected ten times or more. J is TRBJ2-3 and V is TRBV28, with TRBD2 matching over 8 bases. CDR1 and CDR2 (germline): MDHEN, SYDVKM. This CDR3 contains 14 residues. Trimming took 7 bases from V and 2 from J; bases not matched to a gene: 5. CDR3 region: CASTSGGSTDTQYF. CDR3 coding DNA: TGTGCCAGCACAAGCGGGGGATCCACAGATACGCAGTATTTT.

The chain carries TRBV7-9 and TRBJ1-6, with D perhaps matching TRBD1 (5 bases). Germline CDR1 is SEHNR and CDR2 is FQNEAQ (reference sequence). Trimming cost V 3 bases and J 7 bases, with 10 bases left between them. This CDR3 spans 14 amino acids. CDR3 region: CASSFGAPNSPLHF. In nucleotides, the CDR3 is TGTGCCAGCAGCTTTGGGGCCCCGAATTCACCCCTCCACTTT. Based on the CDR3 plus reference TRBV7-9 and TRBJ1-6, the full variable domain is DTGVSQNPRHKITKRGQNVTFRCDPISEHNRLYWYRQTLGQGPEFLTYFQNEAQLEKSRLLSDRFSAERPKGSFSTLEIQRTEQGDSAMYLCASSFGAPNSPLHFGNGTRLTVT.

This clonotype was seen many times. The rearrangement links TRBV7-9 to TRBJ2-7, with D perhaps matching TRBD2 (5 bases). V was cut by 3 bases and J by 7 bases, with 19 bases left in between. From germline, CDR1 is SEHNR and CDR2 FQNEAQ (reference sequence). The CDR3 runs to 15 residues. DNA for the CDR3: TGTGCCAGCAGCTTCTTTTCCCCTCTTTCGGGGGAGCAGTACTTC. Amino acid sequence: CASSFFSPLSGEQYF.

The sample holds a few counts of this clonotype. The chain carries TRBV6-5 and TRBJ1-2; 7 positions agree with TRBD1. This CDR3 spans 17 amino acids. The germline gives CDR1 MNHEY, CDR2 SVGAGI. The junction had 11 bases not matched to a gene; V was cut back by 1 base and J by 3 bases. CDR3 DNA: TGTGCCAGCAGTTACTTCAGCCCAACCGGGACAGACTATGGCTACACCTTC. It specifies CASSYFSPTGTDYGYTF.

This clonotype has only one observation. This chain links TRBV20-1 with TRBJ2-3; the D call may be TRBD1 or TRBD2 (7 bases each). This CDR3 has 12 residues. Germline V CDR1 and CDR2: DFQATT, SNEGSKA (reference sequence). The CDR3, as DNA: TGCAGGGGAGGGGGCCGAGCAGATACGCAGTATTTT. Encoded protein: CRGGGRADTQYF.

This clonotype was observed many times. The chain couples TRBV7-2 to TRBJ2-1, with 11 bases lining up with TRBD2. Germline CDR1 and CDR2: SGHTA and FQGNSA. The CDR3 covers 15 residues. The V and J ends lost 5 bases and 8 bases, in that order; junction bases with no gene match: 8. CDR3 region: CASSRLAGGFDEQFF. Here the CDR3 DNA reads TGTGCCAGCAGCCGCCTAGCGGGGGGTTTCGATGAGCAGTTCTTC.

A few counts support this clonotype. V is TRBV7-9 and J is TRBJ2-3; the D is unclear. The length of the CDR3 is 11 residues. Germline values: CDR1 SEHNR, CDR2 FQNEAQ (reference sequence). The V and J ends lost 8 bases and 5 bases respectively, with 8 bases between them. The CDR3: CASGQEDTQYF. In nucleotides, the CDR3 is TGTGCCAGCGGGCAAGAAGATACGCAGTATTTT.

The chain is built from TRBV15 and TRBJ2-3; TRBD2 matches at 12 bases. The CDR3 covers 17 residues. J lost 2 bases, V lost 5 bases, and 8 bases had no gene match. Germline V gene sequence: CDR1 LNHNV, CDR2 YYDKDF (reference sequence). CDR3 sequence reads: CATSGWTSGNPTDTQYF. DNA of the CDR3: TGTGCCACCAGCGGCTGGACTAGCGGGAACCCCACAGATACGCAGTATTTT.

This clonotype was observed once. The V gene is TRBV27, the J gene TRBJ2-1; 12 bases are a match to TRBD2. There are 15 residues in the CDR3. CDR1 and CDR2 from the germline V gene are MNHEY and SMNVEV (reference sequence). J gave up 8 bases and V 6 bases, and 8 bases lay outside the gene matches. CDR3 sequence reads: CASSSTSGGQDEQFF. As DNA, the CDR3 is TGTGCCAGCAGCTCGACTAGCGGGGGCCAGGATGAGCAGTTCTTC.

This clonotype appeared many times. The rearrangement joins TRBV28 to TRBJ1-1, with 7 bases that match TRBD1. Germline CDR1 MDHEN, CDR2 SYDVKM. The V gene end was trimmed by 2 bases and the J gene end by 1 base; junction bases not matched to a gene: 4. This CDR3 spans 15 amino acids. DNA for the CDR3: TGTGCCAGCAGTTTACGGACAGGAGGGAACACTGAAGCTTTCTTT. It codes for CASSLRTGGNTEAFF.

This clonotype appeared a few times. The rearrangement joins TRBV4-1 to TRBJ1-1, with 10 bases that match TRBD1. The germline V gene has CDR1 MGHRA and CDR2 YSYEKL. Trimming at V came to 1 base and at J to 1 base, leaving 0 bases not matched to a gene. The CDR3 runs to 15 residues. This CDR3 reads CASSQGTGGNTEAFF. The DNA of the CDR3 is TGCGCCAGCAGCCAAGGGACAGGGGGGAACACTGAAGCTTTCTTT.

V is TRBV4-2 and J is TRBJ2-1; 7 bases map to TRBD2. Germline CDR1 reads LGHNA; CDR2 reads YNFKEQ. Trimming removed 5 bases from V and 3 bases from J; junction bases left unmatched: 10. This CDR3 contains 16 residues. CDR3 protein: CASSETQTSLYNEQFF. The CDR3 DNA follows: TGTGCCAGCAGCGAGACTCAGACTAGCCTCTACAATGAGCAGTTCTTC.

A word on this clonotype: A clone one base away is much larger, so this may be a read error. V is TRBV6-5 and J is TRBJ2-3; the match to TRBD2 covers 7 bases. From germline, CDR1 is MNHEY and CDR2 SVGAGI. The CDR3 has 16 residues. The CDR3 sequence is CACSYRASGFTDTQYF. The CDR3 DNA reads TGTGCCTGCAGTTACCGAGCTAGCGGATTCACAGATACGCAGTATTTT.

This clonotype showed up just a few times. This chain joins TRBV19 and TRBJ2-2, with 9 bases lining up with TRBD1. The CDR3 covers 16 residues. With V trimmed by 3 bases and J by 6 bases, 8 bases remained unmatched. Germline V gives CDR1 LNHDA, CDR2 SQIVND (reference sequence). The CDR3 DNA sequence: TGTGCCAGTAGTATCCCGGACAGGGGTATCCCCGGGGAGCTGTTTTTT. Protein: CASSIPDRGIPGELFF.

This clonotype was observed at least ten times. V gene TRBV7-2 combines with J gene TRBJ1-2; 12 nucleotides agree with TRBD1. The V and J ends lost 5 bases and 8 bases, in that order; junction bases with no gene match: 12. CDR1 SGHTA and CDR2 FQGNSA come from the germline V gene. The CDR3 extends over 16 amino acids. As DNA, the CDR3 is TGTGCCAGCAGCCAGCGGGACAGGGGGCAAGCCGAGGGCTACACCTTC. It translates to CASSQRDRGQAEGYTF.

This clonotype was counted many times. The V and J genes are TRBV28 and TRBJ1-2; no clear D. Trimming removed 5 bases from V and 4 bases from J, with 8 bases in between. This CDR3 has 12 residues. CDR1 is MDHEN, CDR2 SYDVKM, per germline. The chain's CDR3 is CASSPVSYGYTF. The CDR3 DNA reads TGTGCCAGCAGTCCCGTATCCTATGGCTACACCTTC.

This clonotype was recorded at least ten times. This chain connects TRBV2 to TRBJ2-4, with TRBD2 matching over 8 bases. In germline, CDR1 is SNHLY, CDR2 FYNNEI. Germline trimming cut 2 bases from V and 0 bases from J; bases unmatched to any gene: 0. The CDR3 sequence is 15 residues long. CDR3 residues: CASSESGGAKNIQYF. CDR3 nucleotides: TGTGCCAGCAGTGAAAGCGGGGGAGCCAAAAACATTCAGTACTTC.